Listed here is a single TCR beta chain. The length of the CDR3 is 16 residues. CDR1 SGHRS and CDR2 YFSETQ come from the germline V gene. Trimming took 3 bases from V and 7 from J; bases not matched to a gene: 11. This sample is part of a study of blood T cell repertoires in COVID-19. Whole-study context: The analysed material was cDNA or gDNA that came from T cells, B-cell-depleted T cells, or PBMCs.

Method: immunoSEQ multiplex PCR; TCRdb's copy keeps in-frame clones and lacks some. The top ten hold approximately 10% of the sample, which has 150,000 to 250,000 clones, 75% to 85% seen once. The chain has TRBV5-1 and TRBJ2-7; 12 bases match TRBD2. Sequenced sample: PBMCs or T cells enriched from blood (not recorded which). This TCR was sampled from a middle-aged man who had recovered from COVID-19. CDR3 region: CASSSQPDLAGGEQYV. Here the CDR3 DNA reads TGCGCCAGCAGCTCTCAACCGGATCTAGCGGGAGGGGAGCAGTACGTC.